This T cell receptor (beta chain) was retrieved from a study of tumor-infiltrating lymphocytes in oesophageal squamous cell carcinoma. The CDR3 length is 16 residues, termini included. Germline V lookup: CDR1 MDHEN, CDR2 SYDVKM. About this clonotype: No conserved phenylalanine or tryptophan ends this CDR3, so it is likely a read error. Because the CDR3's place on the DNA is in doubt, the DNA is left out and the CDR3 is given as listed by TCRdb.

TCRdb recomputed calls from the PCR reads with MiXCR, one row per CDR3 protein. Among some 10,000 distinct CDR3 sequences listed, 55% were seen once. This TCR was recovered from a male donor with esophageal squamous cell carcinoma. This chain uses TRBV28 with TRBJ2-3; the table calls TRBD1, which could not be checked here. Sequences were obtained from esophageal tumor tissue. The CDR3: CASSILTGQYGYTFGP.